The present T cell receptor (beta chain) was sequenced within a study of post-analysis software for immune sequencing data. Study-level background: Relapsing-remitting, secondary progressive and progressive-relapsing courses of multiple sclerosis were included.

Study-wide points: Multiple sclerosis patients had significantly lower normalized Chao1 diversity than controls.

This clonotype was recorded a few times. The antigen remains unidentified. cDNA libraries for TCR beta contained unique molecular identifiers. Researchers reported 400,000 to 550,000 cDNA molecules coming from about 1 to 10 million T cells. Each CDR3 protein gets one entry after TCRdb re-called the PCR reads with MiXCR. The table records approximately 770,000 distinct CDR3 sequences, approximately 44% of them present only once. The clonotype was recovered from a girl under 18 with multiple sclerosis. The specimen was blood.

The CDR3 protein is CASSYPSGRTDTQYF. DNA for the CDR3: TGTGCCAGCAGTTATCCCAGCGGGAGAACAGATACGCAGTATTTT. This sequence joins TRBV6-2 or TRBV6-3 and TRBJ2-3; 8 bases map to TRBD2. The CDR3 is made up of 15 amino acids. The V gene's germline CDR1 is MNHEY and CDR2 SVGEGT. The junction had 5 bases not matched to a gene; V was cut back by 3 bases and J by 3 bases.